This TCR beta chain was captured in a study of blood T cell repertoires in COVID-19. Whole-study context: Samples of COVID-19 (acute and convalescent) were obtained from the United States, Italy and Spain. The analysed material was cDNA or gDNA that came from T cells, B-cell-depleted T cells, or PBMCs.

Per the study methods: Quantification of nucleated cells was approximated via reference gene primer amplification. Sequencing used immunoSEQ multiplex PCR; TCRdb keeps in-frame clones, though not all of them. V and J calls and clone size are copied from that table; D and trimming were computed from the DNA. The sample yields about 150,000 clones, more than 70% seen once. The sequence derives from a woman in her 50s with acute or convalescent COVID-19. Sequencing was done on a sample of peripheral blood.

As DNA, the CDR3 is TGCGCCAGCAGCCCTCGCCCCAGGGGAACGAACACTGAAGCTTTCTTT. It encodes CASSPRPRGTNTEAFF. The chain employs TRBV4-3 and TRBJ1-1; tentatively, D is TRBD1 (6 bases). V lost 4 bases and J lost 1, with 16 bases in between. CDR1 is LGHNA, CDR2 YSLEER, per germline. The CDR3 has 16 residues.